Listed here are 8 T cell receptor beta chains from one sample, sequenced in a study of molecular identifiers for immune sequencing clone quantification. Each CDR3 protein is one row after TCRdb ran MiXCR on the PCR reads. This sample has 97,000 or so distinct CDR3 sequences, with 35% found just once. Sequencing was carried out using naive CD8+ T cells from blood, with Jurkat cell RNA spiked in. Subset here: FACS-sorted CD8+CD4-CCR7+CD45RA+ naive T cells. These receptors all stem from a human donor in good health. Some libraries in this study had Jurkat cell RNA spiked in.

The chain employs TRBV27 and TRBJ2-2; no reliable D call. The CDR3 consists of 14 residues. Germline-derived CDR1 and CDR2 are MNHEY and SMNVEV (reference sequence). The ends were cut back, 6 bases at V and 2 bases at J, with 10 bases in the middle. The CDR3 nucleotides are TGTGCCAGCAGCCCCGGTGTTAACACCGGGGAGCTGTTTTTT. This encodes CASSPGVNTGELFF.

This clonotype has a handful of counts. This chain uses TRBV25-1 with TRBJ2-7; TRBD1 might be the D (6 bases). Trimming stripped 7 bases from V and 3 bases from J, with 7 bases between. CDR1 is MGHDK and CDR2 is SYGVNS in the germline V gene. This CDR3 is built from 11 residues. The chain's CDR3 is CASKQGYEQYF. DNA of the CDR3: TGTGCCAGCAAACAGGGCTACGAGCAGTACTTC.

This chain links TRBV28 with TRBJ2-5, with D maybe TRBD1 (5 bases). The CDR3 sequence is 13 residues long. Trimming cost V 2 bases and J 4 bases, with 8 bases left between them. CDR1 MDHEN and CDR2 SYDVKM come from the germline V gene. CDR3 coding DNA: TGTGCCAGCAGTTTAAGGCAGGGAGAGACCCAGTACTTC. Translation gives CASSLRQGETQYF.

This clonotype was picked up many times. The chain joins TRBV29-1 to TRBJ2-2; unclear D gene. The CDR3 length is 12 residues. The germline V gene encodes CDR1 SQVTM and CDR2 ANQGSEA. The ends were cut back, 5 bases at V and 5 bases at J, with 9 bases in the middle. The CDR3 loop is CSVFWHTGELFF. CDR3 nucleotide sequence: TGCAGCGTTTTCTGGCATACCGGGGAGCTGTTTTTT.

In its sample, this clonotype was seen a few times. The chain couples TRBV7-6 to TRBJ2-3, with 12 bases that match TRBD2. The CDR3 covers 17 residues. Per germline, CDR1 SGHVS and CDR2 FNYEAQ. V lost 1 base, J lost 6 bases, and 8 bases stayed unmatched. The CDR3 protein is CASSLELAGGPRDTQYF. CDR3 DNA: TGTGCCAGCAGCTTAGAACTAGCGGGAGGCCCCAGGGATACGCAGTATTTT. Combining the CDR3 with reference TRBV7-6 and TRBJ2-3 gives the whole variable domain GAGVSQSPRYKVTKRGQDVALRCDPISGHVSLYWYRQALGQGPEFLTYFNYEAQQDKSGLPNDRFSAERPEGSISTLTIQRTEQRDSAMYRCASSLELAGGPRDTQYFGPGTRLTVL.

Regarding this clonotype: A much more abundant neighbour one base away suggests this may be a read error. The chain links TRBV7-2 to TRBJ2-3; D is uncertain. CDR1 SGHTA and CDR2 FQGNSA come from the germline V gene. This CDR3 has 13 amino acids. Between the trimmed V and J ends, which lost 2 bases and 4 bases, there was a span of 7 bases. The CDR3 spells CASSLFNSDTQYF. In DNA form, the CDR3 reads TGTGCCAGCAGCTTATTCAACTCAGATACGCAGTATTTT. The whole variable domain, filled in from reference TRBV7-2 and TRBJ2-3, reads GAGVSQSPSNKVTEKGKDVELRCDPISGHTALYWYRQSLGQGLEFLIYFQGNSAPDKSGLPSDRFSAERTGGSVSTLTIQRTQQEDSAVYLCASSLFNSDTQYFGPGTRLTVL.

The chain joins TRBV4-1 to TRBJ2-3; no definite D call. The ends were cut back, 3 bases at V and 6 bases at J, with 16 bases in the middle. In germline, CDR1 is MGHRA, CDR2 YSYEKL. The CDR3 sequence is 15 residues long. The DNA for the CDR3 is TGCGCCAGCAGCCAGGAACTACGAGTATCCGATACGCAGTATTTT. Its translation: CASSQELRVSDTQYF.

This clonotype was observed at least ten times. The CDR3 DNA reads TGTGCCAGCAGCACGGACAGAGGAGCCAAAAACATTCAGTACTTC. Translated, it gives CASSTDRGAKNIQYF. The V and J genes are TRBV21-1 and TRBJ2-4; the DNA was not used to check the table's D call, TRBD1. TRBV21-1 is an annotated pseudogene. This CDR3 comprises 15 residues.